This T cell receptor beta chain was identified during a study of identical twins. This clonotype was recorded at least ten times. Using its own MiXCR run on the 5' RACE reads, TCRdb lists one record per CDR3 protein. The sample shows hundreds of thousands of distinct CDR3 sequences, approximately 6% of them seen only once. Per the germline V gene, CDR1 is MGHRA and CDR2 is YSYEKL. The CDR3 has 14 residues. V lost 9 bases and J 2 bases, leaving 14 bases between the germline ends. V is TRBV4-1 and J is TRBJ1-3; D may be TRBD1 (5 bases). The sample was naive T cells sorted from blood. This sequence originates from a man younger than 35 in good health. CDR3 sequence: CASGGGAPGNTIYF. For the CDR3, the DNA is TGCGCCAGTGGTGGCGGGGCCCCTGGAAACACCATATATTTT.